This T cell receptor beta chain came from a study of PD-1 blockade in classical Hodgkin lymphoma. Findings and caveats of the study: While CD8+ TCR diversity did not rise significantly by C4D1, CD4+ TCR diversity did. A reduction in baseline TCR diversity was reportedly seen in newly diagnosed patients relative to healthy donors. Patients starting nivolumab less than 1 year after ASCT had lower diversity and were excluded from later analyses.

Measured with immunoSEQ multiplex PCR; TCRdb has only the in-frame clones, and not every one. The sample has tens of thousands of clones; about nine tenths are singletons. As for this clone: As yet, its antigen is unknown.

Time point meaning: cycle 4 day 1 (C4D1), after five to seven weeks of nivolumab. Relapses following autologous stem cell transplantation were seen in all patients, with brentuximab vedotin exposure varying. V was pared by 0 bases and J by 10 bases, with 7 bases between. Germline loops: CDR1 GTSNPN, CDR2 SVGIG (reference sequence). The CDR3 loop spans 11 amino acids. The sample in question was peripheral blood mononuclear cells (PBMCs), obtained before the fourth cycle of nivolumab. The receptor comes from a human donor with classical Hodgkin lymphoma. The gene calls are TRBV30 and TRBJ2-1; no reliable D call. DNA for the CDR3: TGTGCCTGGAGTGTAGGGTTGGAGCAGTTCTTC. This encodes CAWSVGLEQFF.